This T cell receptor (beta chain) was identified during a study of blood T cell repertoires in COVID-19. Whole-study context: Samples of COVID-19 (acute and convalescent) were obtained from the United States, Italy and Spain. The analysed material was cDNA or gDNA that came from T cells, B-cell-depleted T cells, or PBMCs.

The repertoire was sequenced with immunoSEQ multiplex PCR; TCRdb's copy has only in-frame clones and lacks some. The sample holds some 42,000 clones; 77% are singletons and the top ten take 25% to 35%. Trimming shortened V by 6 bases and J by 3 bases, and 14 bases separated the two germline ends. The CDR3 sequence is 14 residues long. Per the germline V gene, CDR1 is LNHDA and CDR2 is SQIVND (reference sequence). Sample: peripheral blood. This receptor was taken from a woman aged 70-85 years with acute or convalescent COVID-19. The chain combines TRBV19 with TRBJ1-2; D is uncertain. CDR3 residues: CASSLSTQYYGYTF. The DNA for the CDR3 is TGTGCCAGTAGCCTCTCGACTCAATACTATGGCTACACCTTC. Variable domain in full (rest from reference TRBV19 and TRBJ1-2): DGGITQSPKYLFRKEGQNVTLSCEQNLNHDAMYWYRQDPGQGLRLIYYSQIVNDFQKGDIAEGYSVSREKKESFPLTVTSAQKNPTAFYLCASSLSTQYYGYTFGSGTRLTVV.